The rows below give T cell receptor beta chains drawn from one sample of a study of T cell responses to AZD1222 COVID-19 vaccine. Assay used: immunoSEQ multiplex PCR; TCRdb lists only in-frame clones, some missing. The sample consists of about 130,000 clones, roughly nine tenths of them appearing once. The sequenced sample was peripheral blood, obtained 28 days after the second AZD1222 dose. The source of these receptors is an adult who received the AZD1222 COVID-19 vaccine. Both conserved end residues are part of each CDR3. The order of the fields is J gene, V gene, D gene, CDR3 protein, CDR3 DNA. A D gene is named only where the DNA matches it firmly.

TRBJ2-3 TRBV7-6 TRBD2 CASSSSGTSTDTQYF TGTGCCAGCAGCTCTAGCGGGACTAGCACAGATACGCAGTATTTT
TRBJ1-2 TRBV21-1 . CASSKVGDSRKTNYGYTF TGTGCCAGCAGCAAAGTTGGGGACAGCCGAAAAACTAACTATGGCTACACCTTC
TRBJ2-2 TRBV7-6 . CASSLGTTKTGELFF TGTGCCAGCAGCTTGGGGACCACAAAAACCGGGGAGCTGTTTTTT
TRBJ1-5 TRBV30 . CAWSVTSEDQPQHF TGTGCCTGGAGTGTTACGTCGGAAGATCAGCCCCAGCATTTT
TRBJ2-1 TRBV6-5 . CASSLHDRDEQFF TGTGCCAGCAGTCTTCACGACCGAGATGAGCAGTTCTTC
TRBJ1-1 TRBV2 TRBD1 CASRAEQGGNTEAFF TGTGCCAGCAGAGCGGAACAGGGGGGGAACACTGAAGCTTTCTTT
TRBJ1-1 TRBV5-1 . CASSPQDNTEAFF TGCGCCAGCAGCCCACAGGATAACACTGAAGCTTTCTTT
TRBJ1-1 TRBV18 . CASSPLKGTAFF TGTGCCAGCTCACCATTAAAGGGGACGGCTTTCTTT
TRBJ2-7 TRBV6-5 . CASSLGQPGVYEQYF TGTGCCAGCAGTTTAGGACAGCCAGGGGTCTACGAGCAGTACTTC
TRBJ2-3 TRBV6-4 . CASSEQGLGTQYF TGTGCCAGCAGTGAACAGGGCTTGGGTACGCAGTATTTT